The source of this T cell receptor beta chain is a study of spatial heterogeneity in lung cancer. Time point: sample taken at primary tumor resection. No cells were sorted before sequencing. The whole RNA sequenced was extracted from tumor, nontumor lung or frozen PBMC. V lost 6 bases and J 1 base, leaving 9 bases between the germline ends. Germline loops: CDR1 SNHLY, CDR2 FYNNEI. This CDR3 contains 13 residues. Each TCR cDNA molecule bore a unique molecular identifier. Each CDR3 protein is one row after TCRdb ran MiXCR on the 5' RACE reads. The sample carries 39,000 or so distinct CDR3 sequences, 7.5% recorded once. This clonotype has at least ten counts.

This chain joins TRBV2 and TRBJ1-1; D call uncertain. The sequencing here drew on PBMCs, taken at surgery. The TCR originated in a male donor with early-stage non-small cell lung cancer. CDR3 nucleotides: TGTGCCAGCAGCCTCCAATGGAACACTGAAGCTTTCTTT. Protein: CASSLQWNTEAFF.